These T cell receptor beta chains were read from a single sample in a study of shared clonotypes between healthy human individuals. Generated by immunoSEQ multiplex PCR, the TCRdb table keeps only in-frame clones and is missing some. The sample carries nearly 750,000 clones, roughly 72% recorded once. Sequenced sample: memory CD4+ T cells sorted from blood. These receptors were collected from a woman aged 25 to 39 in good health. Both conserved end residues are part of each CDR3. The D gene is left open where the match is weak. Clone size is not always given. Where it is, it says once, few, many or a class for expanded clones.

CDR3nt: TGTGCCAGCAGTGCGGACGGGCGGTCGTCCGAGCAGTACTTC; CDR3aa: CASSADGRSSEQYF; j_gene: TRBJ2-7; abundance: -; v_gene: TRBV25-1; d_gene: -
CDR3nt: TGTGCCAGCTCACCACCGACTAGCGGCACAGATACGCAGTATTTT; CDR3aa: CASSPPTSGTDTQYF; j_gene: TRBJ2-3; abundance: -; v_gene: TRBV18; d_gene: TRBD2
CDR3nt: TGTGCCAGCAGCGTACAGGGACCCGCGGGGGGTACGCAGTATTTT; CDR3aa: CASSVQGPAGGTQYF; j_gene: TRBJ2-3; abundance: -; v_gene: TRBV5-8; d_gene: TRBD2
CDR3nt: TGTGCCAGCAGCTTAGATCCCGGGGGGAGGGCCGTCTACAATGAGCAGTTCTTC; CDR3aa: CASSLDPGGRAVYNEQFF; j_gene: TRBJ2-1; abundance: -; v_gene: TRBV11-2; d_gene: TRBD2
CDR3nt: TGCGCCAGCAGCCAGTTAGCGGGAGGGCCTAGGGATGAGCAGTTCTTC; CDR3aa: CASSQLAGGPRDEQFF; j_gene: TRBJ2-1; abundance: -; v_gene: TRBV4-1; d_gene: TRBD2
CDR3nt: TGTGCCAGCTCGCTAATAGCGGGAGCCACAGATACGCAGTATTTT; CDR3aa: CASSLIAGATDTQYF; j_gene: TRBJ2-3; abundance: -; v_gene: TRBV18; d_gene: TRBD2
CDR3nt: TGTGCCTGGCAGTCAAACTCAGGGGGGCGCGAAAAACTGTTTTTT; CDR3aa: CAWQSNSGGREKLFF; j_gene: TRBJ1-4; abundance: many; v_gene: TRBV30; d_gene: TRBD1
CDR3nt: TGTGCCAGCACCCTCCCAAGCAGGGCACCCTATGGCTACACCTTC; CDR3aa: CASTLPSRAPYGYTF; j_gene: TRBJ1-2; abundance: -; v_gene: TRBV7-2; d_gene: -
CDR3nt: TGTGCCAGCAGCCGACCGGGACAGGGGGCAGGCGAGCAGTACTTC; CDR3aa: CASSRPGQGAGEQYF; j_gene: TRBJ2-7; abundance: -; v_gene: TRBV11-2; d_gene: TRBD1
CDR3nt: TGCGCCAGCAGCACAGCGGGGGCCTACAATGAGCAGTTCTTC; CDR3aa: CASSTAGAYNEQFF; j_gene: TRBJ2-1; abundance: few; v_gene: TRBV5-1; d_gene: TRBD2
CDR3nt: TGTGCCAGCAGCCCGACAGCAGGGGACTGGTCCACTGAAGCTTTCTTT; CDR3aa: CASSPTAGDWSTEAFF; j_gene: TRBJ1-1; abundance: -; v_gene: TRBV11-2; d_gene: -
CDR3nt: TGTGCCAGTAGTGCCGCGGACAGGGGCAATCAGCCCCAGCATTTT; CDR3aa: CASSAADRGNQPQHF; j_gene: TRBJ1-5; abundance: once; v_gene: TRBV19; d_gene: TRBD1
CDR3nt: TGTGCCAGCAGCTTGGGTACGCGCACCGGGGAGCTGTTTTTT; CDR3aa: CASSLGTRTGELFF; j_gene: TRBJ2-2; abundance: few; v_gene: TRBV5-4; d_gene: -
CDR3nt: TGTGCCAGCAGCCAAGCCCCGGACAGGGTACATACTGAAGCTTTCTTT; CDR3aa: CASSQAPDRVHTEAFF; j_gene: TRBJ1-1; abundance: -; v_gene: TRBV14; d_gene: TRBD1
CDR3nt: TGTGCCAGCAGTTATGGGACAGAAAACTATGGCTACACCTTC; CDR3aa: CASSYGTENYGYTF; j_gene: TRBJ1-2; abundance: -; v_gene: TRBV28; d_gene: TRBD1
CDR3nt: TGCGCCAGCAGCACAGGGCTCAACGAGCAGTACTTC; CDR3aa: CASSTGLNEQYF; j_gene: TRBJ2-7; abundance: -; v_gene: TRBV10-2; d_gene: -
CDR3nt: TGTGCCACTAAGTCTTCGCTGACCTACGAGCAGTACTTC; CDR3aa: CATKSSLTYEQYF; j_gene: TRBJ2-7; abundance: few; v_gene: TRBV7-9; d_gene: -
CDR3nt: TGTGCCAGCAGCTCACGGACAGGGACCTCTGGAAACACCATATATTTT; CDR3aa: CASSSRTGTSGNTIYF; j_gene: TRBJ1-3; abundance: -; v_gene: TRBV7-8; d_gene: TRBD1
CDR3nt: TGTGCCATCAGTGAGTCTTTCATGGGGGGCAATCAGCCCCAGCATTTT; CDR3aa: CAISESFMGGNQPQHF; j_gene: TRBJ1-5; abundance: -; v_gene: TRBV10-3; d_gene: -
CDR3nt: TGTGCCAGCAGCTGGGGAACGGGGAACACTGAAGCTTTCTTT; CDR3aa: CASSWGTGNTEAFF; j_gene: TRBJ1-1; abundance: -; v_gene: TRBV5-4; d_gene: -
CDR3nt: TGTGCCAGCAGTGAACAGGCGGGGTCCTATGGCTACACCTTC; CDR3aa: CASSEQAGSYGYTF; j_gene: TRBJ1-2; abundance: -; v_gene: TRBV2; d_gene: -
CDR3nt: TGTGCCAGCAGCCCGGACAGGGGGCAAAACGTCCTGACTTTC; CDR3aa: CASSPDRGQNVLTF; j_gene: TRBJ2-6; abundance: -; v_gene: TRBV7-9; d_gene: TRBD1
CDR3nt: TGTGCCAGCAGCTTAAGGGGGTACTACGAGCAGTACTTC; CDR3aa: CASSLRGYYEQYF; j_gene: TRBJ2-7; abundance: -; v_gene: TRBV13; d_gene: -